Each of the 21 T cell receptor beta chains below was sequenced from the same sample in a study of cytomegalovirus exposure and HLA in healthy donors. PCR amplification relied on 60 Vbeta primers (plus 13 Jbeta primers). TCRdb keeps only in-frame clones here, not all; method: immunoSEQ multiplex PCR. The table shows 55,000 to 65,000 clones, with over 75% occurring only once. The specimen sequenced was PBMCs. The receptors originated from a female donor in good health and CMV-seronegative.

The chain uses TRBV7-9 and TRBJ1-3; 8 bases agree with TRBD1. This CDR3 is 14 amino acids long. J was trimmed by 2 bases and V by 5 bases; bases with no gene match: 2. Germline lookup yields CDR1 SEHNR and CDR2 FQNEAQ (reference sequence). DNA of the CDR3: TGTGCCAGCAGCACGGACAGGGCTGGAAACACCATATATTTT. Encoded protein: CASSTDRAGNTIYF.

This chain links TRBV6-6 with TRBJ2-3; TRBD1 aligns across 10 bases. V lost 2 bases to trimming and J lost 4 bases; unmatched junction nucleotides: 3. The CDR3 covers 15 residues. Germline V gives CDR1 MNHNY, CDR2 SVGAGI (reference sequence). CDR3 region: CASSYPTGGADTQYF. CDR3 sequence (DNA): TGTGCCAGCAGTTACCCGACAGGGGGCGCAGATACGCAGTATTTT.

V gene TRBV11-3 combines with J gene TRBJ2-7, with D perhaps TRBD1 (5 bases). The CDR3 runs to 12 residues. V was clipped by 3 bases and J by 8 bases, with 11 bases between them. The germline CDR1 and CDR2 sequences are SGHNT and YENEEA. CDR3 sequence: CASSFSPGKQYF. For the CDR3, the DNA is TGTGCCAGCAGCTTTAGTCCAGGGAAGCAGTACTTC.

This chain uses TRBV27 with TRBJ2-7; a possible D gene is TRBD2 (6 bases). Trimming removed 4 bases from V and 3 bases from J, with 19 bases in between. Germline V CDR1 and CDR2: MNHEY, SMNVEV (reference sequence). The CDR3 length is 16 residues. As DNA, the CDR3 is TGTGCCAGCAGTTCATCCCGGCGGGGACTGCTCTACGAGCAGTACTTC. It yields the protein CASSSSRRGLLYEQYF.

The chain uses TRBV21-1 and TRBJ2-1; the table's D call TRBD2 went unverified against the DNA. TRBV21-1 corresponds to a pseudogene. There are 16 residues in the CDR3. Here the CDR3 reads CANTLTSGSSYNEQFF. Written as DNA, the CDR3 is TGTGCCAACACCCTGACTAGCGGGAGCTCCTACAATGAGCAGTTCTTC.

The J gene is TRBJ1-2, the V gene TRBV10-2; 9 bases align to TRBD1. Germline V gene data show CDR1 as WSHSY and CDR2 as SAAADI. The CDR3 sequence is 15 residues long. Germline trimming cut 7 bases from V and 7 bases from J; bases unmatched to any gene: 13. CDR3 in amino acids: CASKKGDRDSSGYTF. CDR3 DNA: TGCGCCAGCAAAAAAGGGGACAGGGACTCAAGTGGCTACACCTTC.

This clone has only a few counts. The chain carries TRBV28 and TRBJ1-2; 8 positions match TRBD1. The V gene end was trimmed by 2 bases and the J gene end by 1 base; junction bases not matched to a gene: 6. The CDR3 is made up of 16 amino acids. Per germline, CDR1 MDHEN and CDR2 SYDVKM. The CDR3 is CASSLAGGAGNYGYTF. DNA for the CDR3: TGTGCCAGCAGTTTAGCAGGGGGCGCGGGTAACTATGGCTACACCTTC.

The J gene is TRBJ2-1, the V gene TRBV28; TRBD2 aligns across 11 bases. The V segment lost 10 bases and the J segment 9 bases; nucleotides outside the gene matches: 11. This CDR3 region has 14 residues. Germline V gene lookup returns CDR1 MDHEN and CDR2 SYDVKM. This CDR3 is CATVTGTSGTEQFF. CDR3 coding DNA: TGTGCCACCGTAACCGGGACTAGCGGAACTGAGCAGTTCTTC.

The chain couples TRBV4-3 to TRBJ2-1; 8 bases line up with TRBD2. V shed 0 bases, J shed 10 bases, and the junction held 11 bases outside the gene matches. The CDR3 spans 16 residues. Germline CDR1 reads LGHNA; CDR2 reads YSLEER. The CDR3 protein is CASSQELGGLVREQFF. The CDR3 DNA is TGCGCCAGCAGCCAAGAACTAGGGGGACTAGTCAGGGAGCAGTTCTTC.

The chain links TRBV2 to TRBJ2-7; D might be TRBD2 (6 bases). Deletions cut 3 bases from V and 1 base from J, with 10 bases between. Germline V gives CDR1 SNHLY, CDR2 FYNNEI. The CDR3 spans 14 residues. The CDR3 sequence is CASSESGTSYEQYF. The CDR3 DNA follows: TGTGCCAGCAGTGAGTCGGGGACTTCCTACGAGCAGTACTTC.

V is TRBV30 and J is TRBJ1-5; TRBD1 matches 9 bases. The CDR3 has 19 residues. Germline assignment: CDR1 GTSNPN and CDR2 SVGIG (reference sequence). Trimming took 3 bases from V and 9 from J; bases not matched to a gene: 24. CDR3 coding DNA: TGTGCCTGGAGCGTTAGCGACACCGCCGGGACAGGGTCCTTGGGGCCCCAGCATTTT. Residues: CAWSVSDTAGTGSLGPQHF.

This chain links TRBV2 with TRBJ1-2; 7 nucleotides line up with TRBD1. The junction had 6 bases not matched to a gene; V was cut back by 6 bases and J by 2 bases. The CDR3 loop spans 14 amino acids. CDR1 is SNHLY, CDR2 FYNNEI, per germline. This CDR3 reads CASREDRLNYGYTF. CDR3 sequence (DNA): TGTGCCAGCAGGGAGGACAGGCTGAACTATGGCTACACCTTC.

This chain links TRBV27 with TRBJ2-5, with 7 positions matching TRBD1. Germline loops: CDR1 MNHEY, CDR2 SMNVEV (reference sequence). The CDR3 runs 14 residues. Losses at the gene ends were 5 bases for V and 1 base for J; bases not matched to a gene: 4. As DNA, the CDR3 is TGTGCCAGCAGTCTTTACAGGGGCCAAGAGACCCAGTACTTC. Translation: CASSLYRGQETQYF.

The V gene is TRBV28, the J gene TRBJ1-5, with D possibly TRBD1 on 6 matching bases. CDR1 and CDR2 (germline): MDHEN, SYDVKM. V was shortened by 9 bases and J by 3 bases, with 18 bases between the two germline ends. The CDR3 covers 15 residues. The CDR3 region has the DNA TGTGCCAGTAGAAAAACAGGGCGGTTCAATCAGCCCCAGCATTTT. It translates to CASRKTGRFNQPQHF.

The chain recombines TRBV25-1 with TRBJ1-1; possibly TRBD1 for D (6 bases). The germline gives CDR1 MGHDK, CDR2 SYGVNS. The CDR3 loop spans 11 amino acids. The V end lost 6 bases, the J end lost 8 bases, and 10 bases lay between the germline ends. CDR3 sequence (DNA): TGTGCCAGCAGGAATACAGGGGAAGCTTTCTTT. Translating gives CASRNTGEAFF.

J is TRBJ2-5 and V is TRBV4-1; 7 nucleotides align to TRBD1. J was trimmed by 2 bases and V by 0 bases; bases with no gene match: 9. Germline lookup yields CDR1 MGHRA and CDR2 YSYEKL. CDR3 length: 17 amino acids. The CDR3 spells CASSQEGGSSLQETQYF. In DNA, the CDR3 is TGCGCCAGCAGCCAAGAAGGGGGCAGCTCACTACAAGAGACCCAGTACTTC.

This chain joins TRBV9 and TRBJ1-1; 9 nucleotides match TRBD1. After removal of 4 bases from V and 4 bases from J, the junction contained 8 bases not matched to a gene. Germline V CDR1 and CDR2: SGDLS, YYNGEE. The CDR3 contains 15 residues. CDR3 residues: CASSPGQGSRTEAFF. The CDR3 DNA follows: TGTGCCAGCAGCCCGGGACAGGGAAGTCGCACTGAAGCTTTCTTT.

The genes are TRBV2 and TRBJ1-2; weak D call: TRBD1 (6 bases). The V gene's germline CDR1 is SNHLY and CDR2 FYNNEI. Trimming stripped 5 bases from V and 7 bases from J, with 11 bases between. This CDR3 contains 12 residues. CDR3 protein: CASSRDNFGYTF. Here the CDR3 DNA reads TGTGCCAGCAGTCGGGACAATTTTGGCTACACCTTC.

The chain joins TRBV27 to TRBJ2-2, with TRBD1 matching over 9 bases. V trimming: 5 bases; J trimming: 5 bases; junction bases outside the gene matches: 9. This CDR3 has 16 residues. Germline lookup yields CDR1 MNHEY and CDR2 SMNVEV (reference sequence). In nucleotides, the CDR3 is TGTGCCAGCAGTCCCCGGGACAGGGCCTTAACCGGGGAGCTGTTTTTT. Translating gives CASSPRDRALTGELFF.

The CDR3 DNA follows: TGTGCCAGCAGTGAAGCTCGTACCGGGGAGCTGTTTTTT. Encoded protein: CASSEARTGELFF. The rearrangement links TRBV6-5 to TRBJ2-2; no firm D call. Germline V lookup: CDR1 MNHEY, CDR2 SVGAGI. V gave up 5 bases and J gave up 5 bases, with 9 bases separating them. The length of the CDR3 is 13 residues.

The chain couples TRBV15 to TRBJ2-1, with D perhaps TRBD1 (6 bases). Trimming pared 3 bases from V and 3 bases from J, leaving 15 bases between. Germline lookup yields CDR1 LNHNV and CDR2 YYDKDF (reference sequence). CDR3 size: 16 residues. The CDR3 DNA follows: TGTGCCACCAGCAGGGGAAGGGCAGGGGTCTACAATGAGCAGTTCTTC. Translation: CATSRGRAGVYNEQFF.